This T cell receptor beta chain was recovered during a study of blood T cell repertoires in COVID-19. Profiled with immunoSEQ multiplex PCR; TCRdb holds only in-frame clones, not every one. This table holds 110,000 to 150,000 clones, under 80% found once. V shed 0 bases and J 1 base; nucleotides not matched to a gene: 7. The CDR3 loop spans 17 amino acids. The V gene's germline CDR1 is SGHRS and CDR2 YFSETQ. This rearrangement joins TRBV5-1 to TRBJ2-3, with 8 positions matching TRBD2. Sequences were obtained from peripheral blood. The TCR sequence derives from a man aged 55 to 69 with acute or convalescent COVID-19. The CDR3 DNA reads TGCGCCAGCAGCTTGGATGGCCGGGAGGGGCGCACAGATACGCAGTATTTT. This sequence encodes CASSLDGREGRTDTQYF. The full variable domain, its missing parts supplied by reference TRBV5-1 and TRBJ2-3, is KAGVTQTPRYLIKTRGQQVTLSCSPISGHRSVSWYQQTPGQGLQFLFEYFSETQRNKGNFPGRFSGRQFSNSRSEMNVSTLELGDSALYLCASSLDGREGRTDTQYFGPGTRLTVL.